The clone carrying this TCR beta chain was detected many times. The antigen remains undetermined. The entry originates in a study of molecular identifiers for immune sequencing clone quantification. The study, taken as a whole, reports: Spiked Jurkat TCR RNA from one cell was reportedly detectable among about 910,000 naive cells. For highly expanded clones, sizes could be underestimated when identical TCR molecules share a barcode.

Bulk TCR libraries were made with methods that had been previously described and with listed TCR primers. TCRdb called the PCR reads again in MiXCR, with one record for every CDR3 protein. This table has about 97,000 distinct CDR3 sequences, less than 25% appearing once. Libraries used about 20,000 to 1,100,000 sorted naive CD8 T cells and 10%, 30% or 50% RNA input. The sequencing sample was made of naive CD8+ T cells from blood, with Jurkat cell RNA spiked in. Subset: FACS-sorted CD8+CD4-CCR7+CD45RA+ naive T cells. The TCR comes from a human donor in good health. Some libraries in this study had Jurkat cell RNA spiked in.

For the CDR3, the DNA is TGTGCCAGCAGGTGGACGGGATCTCAGCCCCAGCATTTT. Its translation: CASRWTGSQPQHF. The chain combines TRBV28 with TRBJ1-5, with D hard to call. V was cut by 6 bases and J by 6 bases, with 12 bases left in between. The CDR3 runs to 13 residues. The germline CDR1 and CDR2 sequences are MDHEN and SYDVKM. The full variable domain, its missing parts supplied by reference TRBV28 and TRBJ1-5, is DVKVTQSSRYLVKRTGEKVFLECVQDMDHENMFWYRQDPGLGLRLIYFSYDVKMKEKGDIPEGYSVSREKKERFSLILESASTNQTSMYLCASRWTGSQPQHFGDGTRLSIL.